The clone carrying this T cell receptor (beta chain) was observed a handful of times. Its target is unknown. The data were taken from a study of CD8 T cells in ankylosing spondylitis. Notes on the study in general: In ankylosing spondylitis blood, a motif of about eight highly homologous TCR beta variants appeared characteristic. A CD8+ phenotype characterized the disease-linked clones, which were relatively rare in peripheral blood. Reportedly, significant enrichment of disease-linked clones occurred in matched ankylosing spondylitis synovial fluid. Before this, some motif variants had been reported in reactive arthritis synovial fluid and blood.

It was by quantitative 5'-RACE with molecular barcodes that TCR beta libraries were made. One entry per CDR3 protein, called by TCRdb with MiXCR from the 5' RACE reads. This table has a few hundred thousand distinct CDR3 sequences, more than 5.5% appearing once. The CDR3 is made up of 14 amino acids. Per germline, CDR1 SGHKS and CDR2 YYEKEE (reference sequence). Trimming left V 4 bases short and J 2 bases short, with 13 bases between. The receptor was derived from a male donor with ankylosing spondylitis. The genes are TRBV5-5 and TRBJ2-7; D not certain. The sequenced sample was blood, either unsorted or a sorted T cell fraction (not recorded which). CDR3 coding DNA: TGTGCCAGCAGCACAGATAACCCCGCCTACGAGCAGTACTTC. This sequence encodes CASSTDNPAYEQYF.